The T cell receptor beta chain described here comes from a study of spatial heterogeneity in lung cancer. Overall study: Sequence detection consistently recorded a greater number of beta-chain than alpha-chain sequences.

In this sample, this clonotype turned up a few times. Noted time point: sample taken at primary tumor resection. The authors sequenced whole RNA from tumor, nontumor lung or frozen PBMC without sorting. Donation came from 70 or so patients with untreated early-stage non-small cell lung cancer. A distinct unique molecular identifier was carried by each TCR cDNA molecule. One entry per CDR3 protein, called by TCRdb with MiXCR from the 5' RACE reads. The sample consists of about 82,000 distinct CDR3 sequences, over 10% of them appearing once. Trimming left V 4 bases short and J 1 base short, with 10 bases between. Germline CDR1 and CDR2: MNHNY and SVGAGI (reference sequence). The CDR3 runs 14 residues.

This TCR derives from a male donor with early-stage non-small cell lung cancer. The sequences come from PBMCs, collected at surgery. V is TRBV6-6 and J is TRBJ1-1; D is possibly TRBD1 (6 bases). The CDR3 DNA reads as TGTGCCAGCAGTTCAGGGGATCGGAACACTGAAGCTTTCTTT. This encodes CASSSGDRNTEAFF.